The clone carrying this T cell receptor beta chain was picked up a small number of times. What it binds is unknown. This CDR3 region has 15 residues. Germline assignment: CDR1 MNHEY and CDR2 SMNVEV (reference sequence). The ends were cut back, 3 bases at V and 2 bases at J, with 13 bases in the middle. This sample is part of a study of cytomegalovirus exposure and HLA in healthy donors. Study-level results: The authors listed approximately 160 TCR beta chains as cytomegalovirus-associated. Later findings reportedly placed an Asian-associated ancestry cluster below the approximately 670-donor mean for N-insertions.

The PCR had 60 Vbeta and 13 Jbeta primers. Using immunoSEQ multiplex PCR, the repertoire was profiled, and TCRdb retains in-frame clones only, with some absent. The sample has more than 250,000 clones; approximately 90% are singletons. The gene calls are TRBV27 and TRBJ1-1; unclear D gene. The sample comprised PBMCs. The sequence derives from a woman aged 18 to 35 in good health and CMV-seronegative. The CDR3: CASSFSRQINTEAFF. The CDR3 coding sequence is TGTGCCAGCAGTTTTAGTAGACAAATCAACACTGAAGCTTTCTTT.